These 5 T cell receptor beta chains came from one sample sequenced in a study of shared clonotypes between healthy human individuals. Sequencing used immunoSEQ multiplex PCR; TCRdb keeps in-frame clones, though not all of them. The repertoire holds 550,000 to 850,000 clones, approximately 77% seen once, with 1.8% in the top ten. Sequenced input: memory CD4+ T cells sorted from blood. The subset is: CD45RA-negative fraction. The receptors stem from a woman under 40 in good health.

The V and J genes are TRBV5-6 and TRBJ1-4; D gene uncertain. V shed 1 base and J shed 0 bases, with 4 bases lying between them. Germline-derived CDR1 and CDR2 are SGHDT and YYEEEE. CDR3 size: 14 residues. CDR3 bases: TGTGCCAGCAGCTTGAAATCAACTAATGAAAAACTGTTTTTT. Its translation is CASSLKSTNEKLFF.

The count of this clone is one. J is TRBJ2-1 and V is TRBV19; 7 nucleotides align to TRBD2. From germline, CDR1 is LNHDA and CDR2 SQIVND (reference sequence). Trimming removed 7 bases from V and 6 bases from J; junction bases left unmatched: 12. CDR3 length equals 15 residues. The CDR3 nucleotides are TGTGCCAGTACCAATGGCGGGAGAACCGCCAATGAGCAGTTCTTC. This gives the protein CASTNGGRTANEQFF. Full variable domain (outside the CDR3, taken from reference TRBV19 and TRBJ2-1): DGGITQSPKYLFRKEGQNVTLSCEQNLNHDAMYWYRQDPGQGLRLIYYSQIVNDFQKGDIAEGYSVSREKKESFPLTVTSAQKNPTAFYLCASTNGGRTANEQFFGPGTRLTVL.

In DNA form, the CDR3 reads TGTGCCAGCAGCCTTGATCCGCGCACAGATACGCAGTATTTT. Translation gives CASSLDPRTDTQYF. The rearrangement joins TRBV28 to TRBJ2-3; D gene ambiguous. Deletions cut 6 bases from V and 1 base from J, with 11 bases between. CDR1 is MDHEN and CDR2 is SYDVKM in the germline V gene. This CDR3 is 14 amino acids long.

The gene calls are TRBV11-2 and TRBJ2-1; D perhaps matches TRBD2 (6 bases). The CDR3 is made up of 17 amino acids. Looked up from germline, CDR1 is SGHAT and CDR2 is FQNNGV. V shed 0 bases and J shed 2 bases, with 14 bases lying between them. The CDR3 loop is CASSLDGGGGAYNEQFF. In nucleotides, the CDR3 is TGTGCCAGCAGCTTAGATGGAGGCGGAGGGGCCTACAATGAGCAGTTCTTC.

This chain uses TRBV9 with TRBJ2-7; D tentatively reads TRBD1 or TRBD2 (5 bases each). The CDR3 runs to 14 residues. Trimming pared 3 bases from V and 1 base from J, leaving 11 bases between. The germline V gene has CDR1 SGDLS and CDR2 YYNGEE. CDR3 in DNA: TGTGCCAGCAGCGGGCAGGGCGGGTCCTACGAGCAGTACTTC. It specifies CASSGQGGSYEQYF.